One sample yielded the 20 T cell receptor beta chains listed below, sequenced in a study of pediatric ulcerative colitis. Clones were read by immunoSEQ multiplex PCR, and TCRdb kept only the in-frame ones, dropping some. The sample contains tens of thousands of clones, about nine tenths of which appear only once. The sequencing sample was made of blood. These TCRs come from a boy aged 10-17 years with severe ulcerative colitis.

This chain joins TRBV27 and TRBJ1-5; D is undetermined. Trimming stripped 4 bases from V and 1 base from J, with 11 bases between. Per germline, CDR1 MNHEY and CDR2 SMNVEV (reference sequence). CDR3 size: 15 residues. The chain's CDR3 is CASSSEPYSNQPQHF. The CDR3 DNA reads TGTGCCAGCAGTTCGGAACCCTACAGCAATCAGCCCCAGCATTTT.

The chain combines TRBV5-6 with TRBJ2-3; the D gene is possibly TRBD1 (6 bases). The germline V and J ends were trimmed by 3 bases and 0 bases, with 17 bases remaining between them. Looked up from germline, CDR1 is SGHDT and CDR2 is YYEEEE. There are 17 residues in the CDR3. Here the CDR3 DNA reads TGTGCCAGCAGCTCTACAGTGGACAGCCCTAGCACAGATACGCAGTATTTT. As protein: CASSSTVDSPSTDTQYF. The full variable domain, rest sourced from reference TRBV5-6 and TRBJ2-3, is DAGVTQSPTHLIKTRGQQVTLRCSPKSGHDTVSWYQQALGQGPQFIFQYYEEEERQRGNFPDRFSGHQFPNYSSELNVNALLLGDSALYLCASSSTVDSPSTDTQYFGPGTRLTVL.

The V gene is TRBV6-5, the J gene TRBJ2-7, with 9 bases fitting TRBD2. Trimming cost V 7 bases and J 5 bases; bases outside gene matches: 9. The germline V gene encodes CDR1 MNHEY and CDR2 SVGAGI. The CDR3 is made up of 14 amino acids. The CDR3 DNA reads TGTGCCAGCACCGCTAGCGGGAAGGTCCACGAGCAGTACTTC. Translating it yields CASTASGKVHEQYF.

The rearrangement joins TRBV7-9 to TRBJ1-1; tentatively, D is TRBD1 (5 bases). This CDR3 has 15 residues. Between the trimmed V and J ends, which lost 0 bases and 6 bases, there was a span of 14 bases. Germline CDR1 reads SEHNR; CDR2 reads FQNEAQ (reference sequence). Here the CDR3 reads CASSLAGELGPEAFF. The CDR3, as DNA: TGTGCCAGCAGCTTAGCGGGGGAACTAGGTCCTGAAGCTTTCTTT. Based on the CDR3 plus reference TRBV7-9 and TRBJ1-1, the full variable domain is DTGVSQNPRHKITKRGQNVTFRCDPISEHNRLYWYRQTLGQGPEFLTYFQNEAQLEKSRLLSDRFSAERPKGSFSTLEIQRTEQGDSAMYLCASSLAGELGPEAFFGQGTRLTVV.

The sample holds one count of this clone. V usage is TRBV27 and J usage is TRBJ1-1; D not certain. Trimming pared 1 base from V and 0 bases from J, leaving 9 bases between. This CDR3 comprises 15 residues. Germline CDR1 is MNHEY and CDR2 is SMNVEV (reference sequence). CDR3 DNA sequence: TGTGCCAGCAGTTTATATCGGGGTATGAACACTGAAGCTTTCTTT. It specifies CASSLYRGMNTEAFF.

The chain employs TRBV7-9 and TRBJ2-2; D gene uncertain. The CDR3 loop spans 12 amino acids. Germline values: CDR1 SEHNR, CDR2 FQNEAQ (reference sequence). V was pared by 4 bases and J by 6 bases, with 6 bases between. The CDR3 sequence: CASSSGSGELFF. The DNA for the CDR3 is TGTGCCAGCAGCTCCGGCTCCGGGGAGCTGTTTTTT.

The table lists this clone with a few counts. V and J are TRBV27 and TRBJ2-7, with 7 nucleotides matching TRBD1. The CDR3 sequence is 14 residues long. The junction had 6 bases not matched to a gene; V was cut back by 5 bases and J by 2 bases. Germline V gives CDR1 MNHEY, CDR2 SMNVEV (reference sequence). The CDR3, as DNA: TGTGCCAGCAGTAGGGTGACAGGGACCTACGAGCAGTACTTC. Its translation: CASSRVTGTYEQYF.

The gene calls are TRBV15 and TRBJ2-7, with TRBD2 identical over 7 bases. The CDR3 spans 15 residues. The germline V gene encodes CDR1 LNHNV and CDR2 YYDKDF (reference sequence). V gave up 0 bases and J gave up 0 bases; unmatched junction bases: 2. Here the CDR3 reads CATSREASGSYEQYF. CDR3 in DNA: TGTGCCACCAGCAGAGAGGCTAGCGGCTCCTACGAGCAGTACTTC.

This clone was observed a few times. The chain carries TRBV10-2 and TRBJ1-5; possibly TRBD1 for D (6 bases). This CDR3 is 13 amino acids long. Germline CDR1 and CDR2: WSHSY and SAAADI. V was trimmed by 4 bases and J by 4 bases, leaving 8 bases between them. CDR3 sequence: CASSGTENQPQHF. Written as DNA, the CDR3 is TGCGCCAGCAGTGGGACAGAGAATCAGCCCCAGCATTTT.

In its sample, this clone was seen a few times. The CDR3 loop reads CASGLSLLDNEQFF. Written as DNA, the CDR3 is TGTGCTAGTGGTTTGTCTCTCCTGGACAATGAGCAGTTCTTC. The chain uses TRBV12-5 and TRBJ2-1, with D hard to call. The CDR3 covers 14 residues. V lost 2 bases, J lost 5 bases, and 10 bases lay in between. Germline CDR1 reads LGHNT; CDR2 reads FRNRAP.

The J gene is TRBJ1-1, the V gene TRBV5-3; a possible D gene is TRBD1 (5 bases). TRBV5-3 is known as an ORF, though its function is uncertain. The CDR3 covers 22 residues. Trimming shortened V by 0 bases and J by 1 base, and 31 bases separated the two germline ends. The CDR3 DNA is TGTGCCAGAAGCTTGGCGTCGAGCCCAGGGCTGATGAGCAAAACCCAGAACACTGAAGCTTTCTTT. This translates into CARSLASSPGLMSKTQNTEAFF.

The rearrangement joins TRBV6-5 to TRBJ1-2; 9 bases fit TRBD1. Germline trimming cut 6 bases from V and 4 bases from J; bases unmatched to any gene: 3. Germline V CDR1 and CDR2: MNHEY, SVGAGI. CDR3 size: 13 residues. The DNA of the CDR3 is TGTGCCAGCAGGACAGGGGGGGTCTATGGCTACACCTTC. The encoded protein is CASRTGGVYGYTF.

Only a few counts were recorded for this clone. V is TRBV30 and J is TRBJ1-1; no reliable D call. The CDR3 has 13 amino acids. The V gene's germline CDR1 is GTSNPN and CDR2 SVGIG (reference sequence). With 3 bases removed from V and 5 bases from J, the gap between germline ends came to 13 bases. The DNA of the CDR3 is TGTGCCTGGAGCGGGGAGAGGGTTACTGAAGCTTTCTTT. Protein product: CAWSGERVTEAFF.

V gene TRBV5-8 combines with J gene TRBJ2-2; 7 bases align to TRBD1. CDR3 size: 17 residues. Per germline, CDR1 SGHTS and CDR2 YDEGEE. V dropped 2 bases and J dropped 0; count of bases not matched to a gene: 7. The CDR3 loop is CASSFFFGTANTGELFF. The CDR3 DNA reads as TGTGCCAGCAGCTTCTTTTTCGGGACAGCGAACACCGGGGAGCTGTTTTTT.

The CDR3 nucleotides read TGTGCCAGCAGACTATACTACGAGCAGTACTTC. Translation gives CASRLYYEQYF. The chain uses TRBV7-2 and TRBJ2-7; D is unclear. The CDR3 is 11 residues long. Germline CDR1 SGHTA, CDR2 FQGNSA. Trimming pared 6 bases from V and 3 bases from J, leaving 6 bases between.

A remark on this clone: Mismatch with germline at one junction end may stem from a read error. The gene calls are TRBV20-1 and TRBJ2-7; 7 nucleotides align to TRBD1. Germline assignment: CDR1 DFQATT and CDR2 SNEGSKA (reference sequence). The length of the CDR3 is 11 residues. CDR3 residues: CSASAGTVLFF. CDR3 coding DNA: TGCAGTGCTAGCGCCGGGACAGTTCTATTCTTC.

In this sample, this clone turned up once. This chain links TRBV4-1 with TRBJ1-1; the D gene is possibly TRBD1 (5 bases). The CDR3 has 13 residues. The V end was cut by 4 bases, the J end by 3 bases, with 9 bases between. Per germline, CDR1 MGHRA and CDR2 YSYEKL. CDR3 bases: TGCGCCAGCAGCCCTGGGGGGGACACTGAAGCTTTCTTT. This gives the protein CASSPGGDTEAFF.

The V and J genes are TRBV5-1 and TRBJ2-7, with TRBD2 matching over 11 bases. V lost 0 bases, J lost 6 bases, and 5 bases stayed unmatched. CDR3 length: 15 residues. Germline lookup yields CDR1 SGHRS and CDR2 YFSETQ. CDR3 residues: CASSLDWLAGGEQYF. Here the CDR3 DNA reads TGCGCCAGCAGCTTGGATTGGCTAGCGGGAGGCGAGCAGTACTTC.

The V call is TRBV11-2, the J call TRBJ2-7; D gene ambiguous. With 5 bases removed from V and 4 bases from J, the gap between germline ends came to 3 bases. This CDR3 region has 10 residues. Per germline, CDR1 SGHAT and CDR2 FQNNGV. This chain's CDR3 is CASSGYEQYF. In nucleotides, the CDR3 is TGTGCCAGCAGCGGGTACGAGCAGTACTTC.

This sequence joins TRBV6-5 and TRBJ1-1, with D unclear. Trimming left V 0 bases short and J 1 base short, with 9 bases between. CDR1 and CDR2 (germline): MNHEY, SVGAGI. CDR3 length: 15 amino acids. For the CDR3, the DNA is TGTGCCAGCAGTTACTCTGAAAGGCAGAACACTGAAGCTTTCTTT. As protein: CASSYSERQNTEAFF.